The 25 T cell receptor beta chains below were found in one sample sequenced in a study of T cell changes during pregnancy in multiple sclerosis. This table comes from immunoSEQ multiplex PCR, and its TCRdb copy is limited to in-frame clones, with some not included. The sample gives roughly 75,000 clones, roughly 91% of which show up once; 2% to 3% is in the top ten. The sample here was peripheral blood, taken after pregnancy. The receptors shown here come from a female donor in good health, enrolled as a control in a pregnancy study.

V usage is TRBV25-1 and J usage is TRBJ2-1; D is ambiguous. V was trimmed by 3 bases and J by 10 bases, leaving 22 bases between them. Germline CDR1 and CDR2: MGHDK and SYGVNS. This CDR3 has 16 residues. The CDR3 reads CASSDRNIRIPQEQFF. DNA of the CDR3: TGTGCCAGCAGTGACAGGAACATCAGGATACCCCAGGAGCAGTTCTTC.

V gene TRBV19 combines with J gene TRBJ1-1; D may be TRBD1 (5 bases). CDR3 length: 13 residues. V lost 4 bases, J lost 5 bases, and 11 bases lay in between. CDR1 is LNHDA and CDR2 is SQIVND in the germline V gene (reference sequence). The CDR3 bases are TGTGCCAGTAGTACCGGGACTCAAACTGAAGCTTTCTTT. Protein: CASSTGTQTEAFF.

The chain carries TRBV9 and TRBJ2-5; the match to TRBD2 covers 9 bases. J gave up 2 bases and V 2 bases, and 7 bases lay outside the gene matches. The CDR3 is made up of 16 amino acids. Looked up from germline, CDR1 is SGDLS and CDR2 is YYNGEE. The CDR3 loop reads CASSVIAGDYQETQYF. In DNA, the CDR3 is TGTGCCAGCAGCGTCATAGCGGGGGACTATCAAGAGACCCAGTACTTC.

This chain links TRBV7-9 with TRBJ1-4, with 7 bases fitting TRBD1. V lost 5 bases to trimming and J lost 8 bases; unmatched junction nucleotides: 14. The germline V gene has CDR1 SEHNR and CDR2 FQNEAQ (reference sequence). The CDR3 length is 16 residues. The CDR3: CASSPSTDRTSEKLFF. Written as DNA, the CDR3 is TGTGCCAGCAGCCCCTCGACGGACAGGACGTCCGAAAAACTGTTTTTT.

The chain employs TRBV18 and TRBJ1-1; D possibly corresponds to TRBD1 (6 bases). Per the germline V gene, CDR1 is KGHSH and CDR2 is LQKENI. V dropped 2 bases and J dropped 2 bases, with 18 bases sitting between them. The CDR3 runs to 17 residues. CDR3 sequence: CASSPVLVSGVNTEAFF. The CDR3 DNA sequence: TGTGCCAGCTCACCAGTTCTGGTTTCAGGGGTTAACACTGAAGCTTTCTTT.

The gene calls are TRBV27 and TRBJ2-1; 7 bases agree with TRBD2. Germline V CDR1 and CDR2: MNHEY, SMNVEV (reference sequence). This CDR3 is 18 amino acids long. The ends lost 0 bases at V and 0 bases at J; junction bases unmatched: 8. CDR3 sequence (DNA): TGTGCCAGCAGTTTATCGATGTGGGAGGGGAGCTCCTACAATGAGCAGTTCTTC. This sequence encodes CASSLSMWEGSSYNEQFF.

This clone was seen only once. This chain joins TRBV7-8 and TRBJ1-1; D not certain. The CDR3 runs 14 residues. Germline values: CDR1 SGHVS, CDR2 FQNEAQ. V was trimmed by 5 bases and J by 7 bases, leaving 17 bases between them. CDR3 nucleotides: TGTGCCAGCAGCGGCAGGACTGTCTCAATTGAAGCTTTCTTT. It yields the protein CASSGRTVSIEAFF.

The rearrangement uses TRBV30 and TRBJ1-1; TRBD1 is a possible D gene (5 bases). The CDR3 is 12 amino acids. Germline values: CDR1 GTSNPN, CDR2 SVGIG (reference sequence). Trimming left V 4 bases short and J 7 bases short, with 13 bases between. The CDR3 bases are TGTGCCTGGACCCTAGCGGGACTTGAAGCTTTCTTT. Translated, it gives CAWTLAGLEAFF.

The chain's CDR3 is CASSPLGVAGNEQFF. In DNA, the CDR3 is TGTGCCAGCAGTCCCCTAGGTGTAGCGGGGAATGAGCAGTTCTTC. This chain uses TRBV6-5 with TRBJ2-1; 8 bases fit TRBD2. Germline values: CDR1 MNHEY, CDR2 SVGAGI. Trimming removed 5 bases from V and 7 bases from J; junction bases left unmatched: 10. The CDR3 loop spans 15 amino acids.

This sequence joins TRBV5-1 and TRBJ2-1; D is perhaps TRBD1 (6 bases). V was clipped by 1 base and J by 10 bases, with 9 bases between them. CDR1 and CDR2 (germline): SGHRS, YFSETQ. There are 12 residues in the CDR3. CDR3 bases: TGCGCCAGCAGCTTGCCAGGGGCGGAGCAGTTCTTC. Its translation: CASSLPGAEQFF. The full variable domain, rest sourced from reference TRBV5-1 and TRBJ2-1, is KAGVTQTPRYLIKTRGQQVTLSCSPISGHRSVSWYQQTPGQGLQFLFEYFSETQRNKGNFPGRFSGRQFSNSRSEMNVSTLELGDSALYLCASSLPGAEQFFGPGTRLTVL.

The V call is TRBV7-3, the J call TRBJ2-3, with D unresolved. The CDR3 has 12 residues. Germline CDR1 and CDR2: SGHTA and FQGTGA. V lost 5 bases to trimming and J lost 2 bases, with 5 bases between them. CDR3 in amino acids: CASSPNTDTQYF. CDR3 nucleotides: TGTGCCAGCAGCCCTAACACAGATACGCAGTATTTT.

This chain's CDR3 is CASRLASGGAQYIQYF. In DNA, the CDR3 is TGTGCCAGCAGGCTTGCTAGCGGGGGGGCCCAATACATTCAGTACTTC. This chain joins TRBV2 and TRBJ2-4; 12 bases fit TRBD2. The CDR3 has 16 residues. Germline assignment: CDR1 SNHLY and CDR2 FYNNEI. The junction had 11 bases not matched to a gene; V was cut back by 6 bases and J by 8 bases.

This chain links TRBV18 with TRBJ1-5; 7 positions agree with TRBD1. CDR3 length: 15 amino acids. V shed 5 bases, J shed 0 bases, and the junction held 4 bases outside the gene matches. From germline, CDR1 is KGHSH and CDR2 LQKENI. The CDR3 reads CASSRDSHSNQPQHF. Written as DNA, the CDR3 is TGTGCCAGCTCAAGGGACAGCCATAGCAATCAGCCCCAGCATTTT.

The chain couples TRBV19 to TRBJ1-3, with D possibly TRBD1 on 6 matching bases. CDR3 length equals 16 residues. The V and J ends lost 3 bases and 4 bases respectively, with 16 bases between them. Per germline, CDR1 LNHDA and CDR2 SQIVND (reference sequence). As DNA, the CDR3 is TGTGCCAGTAGTATGGGAGTGGGGACATTCGGAAACACCATATATTTT. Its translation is CASSMGVGTFGNTIYF.

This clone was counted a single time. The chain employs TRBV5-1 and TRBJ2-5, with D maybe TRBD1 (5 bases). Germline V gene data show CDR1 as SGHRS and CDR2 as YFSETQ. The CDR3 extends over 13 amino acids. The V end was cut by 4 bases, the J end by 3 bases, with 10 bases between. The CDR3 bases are TGCGCCAGCAGCCCAGGGATGAAAGAGACCCAGTACTTC. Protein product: CASSPGMKETQYF.

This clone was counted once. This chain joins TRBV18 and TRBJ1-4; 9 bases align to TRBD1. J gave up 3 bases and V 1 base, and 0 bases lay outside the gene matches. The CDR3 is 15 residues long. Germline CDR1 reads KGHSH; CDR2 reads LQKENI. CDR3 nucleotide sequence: TGTGCCAGCTCACCACGGACAGGGGCTAATGAAAAACTGTTTTTT. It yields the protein CASSPRTGANEKLFF.

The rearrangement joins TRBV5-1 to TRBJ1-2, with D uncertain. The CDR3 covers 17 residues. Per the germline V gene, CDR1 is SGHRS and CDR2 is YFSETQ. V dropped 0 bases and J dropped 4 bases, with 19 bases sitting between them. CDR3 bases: TGCGCCAGCAGCTTGGTTGGAGGGATTACAGCATCCTATGGCTACACCTTC. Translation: CASSLVGGITASYGYTF.

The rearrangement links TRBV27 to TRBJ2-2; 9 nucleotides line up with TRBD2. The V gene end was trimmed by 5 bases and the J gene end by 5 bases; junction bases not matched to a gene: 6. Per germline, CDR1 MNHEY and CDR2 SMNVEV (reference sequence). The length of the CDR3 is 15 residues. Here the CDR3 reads CASSRFTSGTGELFF. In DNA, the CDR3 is TGTGCCAGCAGTAGGTTTACTAGCGGGACCGGGGAGCTGTTTTTT.

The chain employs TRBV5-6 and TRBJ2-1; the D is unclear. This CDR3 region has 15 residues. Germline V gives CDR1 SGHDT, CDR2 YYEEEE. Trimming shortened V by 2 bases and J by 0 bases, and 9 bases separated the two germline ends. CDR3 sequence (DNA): TGTGCCAGCAGCTTTGAGCCAAGCTCCTACAATGAGCAGTTCTTC. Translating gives CASSFEPSSYNEQFF.

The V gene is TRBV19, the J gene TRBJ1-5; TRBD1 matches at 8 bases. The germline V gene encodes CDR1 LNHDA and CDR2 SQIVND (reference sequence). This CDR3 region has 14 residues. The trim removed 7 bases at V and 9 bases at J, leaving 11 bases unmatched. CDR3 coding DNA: TGTGCCAGTAAACCGGGACAGGTCGATGGGCCCCAGCATTTT. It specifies CASKPGQVDGPQHF. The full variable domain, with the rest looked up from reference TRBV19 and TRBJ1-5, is DGGITQSPKYLFRKEGQNVTLSCEQNLNHDAMYWYRQDPGQGLRLIYYSQIVNDFQKGDIAEGYSVSREKKESFPLTVTSAQKNPTAFYLCASKPGQVDGPQHFGDGTRLSIL.

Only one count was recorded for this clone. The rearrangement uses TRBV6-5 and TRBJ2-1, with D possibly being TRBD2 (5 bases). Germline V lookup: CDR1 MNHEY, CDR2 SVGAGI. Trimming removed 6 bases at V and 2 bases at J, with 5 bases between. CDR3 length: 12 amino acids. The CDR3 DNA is TGTGCCAGCAGAGCGGCCTACAATGAGCAGTTCTTC. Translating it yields CASRAAYNEQFF.

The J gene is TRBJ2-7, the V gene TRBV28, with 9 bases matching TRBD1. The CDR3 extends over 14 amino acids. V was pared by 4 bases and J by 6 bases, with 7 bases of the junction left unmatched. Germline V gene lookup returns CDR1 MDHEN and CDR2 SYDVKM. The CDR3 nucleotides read TGTGCCAGCAGTTCCGGGACAGGGACCTCCGAGCAGTACTTC. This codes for CASSSGTGTSEQYF.

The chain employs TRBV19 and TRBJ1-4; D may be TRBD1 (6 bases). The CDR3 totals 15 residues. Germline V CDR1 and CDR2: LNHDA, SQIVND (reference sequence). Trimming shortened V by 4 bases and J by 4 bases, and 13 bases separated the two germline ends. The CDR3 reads CASSRGTPVNEKLFF. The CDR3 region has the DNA TGTGCCAGTAGTAGGGGGACACCAGTTAATGAAAAACTGTTTTTT. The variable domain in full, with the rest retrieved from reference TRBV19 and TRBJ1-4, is DGGITQSPKYLFRKEGQNVTLSCEQNLNHDAMYWYRQDPGQGLRLIYYSQIVNDFQKGDIAEGYSVSREKKESFPLTVTSAQKNPTAFYLCASSRGTPVNEKLFFGSGTQLSVL.

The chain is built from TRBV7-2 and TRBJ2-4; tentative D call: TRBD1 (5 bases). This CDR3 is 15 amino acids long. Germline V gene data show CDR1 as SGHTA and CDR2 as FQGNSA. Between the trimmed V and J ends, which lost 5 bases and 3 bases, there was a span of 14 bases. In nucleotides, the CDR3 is TGTGCCAGCAGCACCACAGGCTTTGACAAAAACATTCAGTACTTC. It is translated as CASSTTGFDKNIQYF.

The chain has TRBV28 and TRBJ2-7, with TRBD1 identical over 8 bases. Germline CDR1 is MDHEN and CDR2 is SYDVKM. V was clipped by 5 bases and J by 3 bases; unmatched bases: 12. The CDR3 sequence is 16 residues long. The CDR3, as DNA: TGTGCCAGCAGTAGCACCGGACAGGGAATGGGCTACGAGCAGTACTTC. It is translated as CASSSTGQGMGYEQYF. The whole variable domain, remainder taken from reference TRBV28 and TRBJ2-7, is DVKVTQSSRYLVKRTGEKVFLECVQDMDHENMFWYRQDPGLGLRLIYFSYDVKMKEKGDIPEGYSVSREKKERFSLILESASTNQTSMYLCASSSTGQGMGYEQYFGPGTRLTVT.